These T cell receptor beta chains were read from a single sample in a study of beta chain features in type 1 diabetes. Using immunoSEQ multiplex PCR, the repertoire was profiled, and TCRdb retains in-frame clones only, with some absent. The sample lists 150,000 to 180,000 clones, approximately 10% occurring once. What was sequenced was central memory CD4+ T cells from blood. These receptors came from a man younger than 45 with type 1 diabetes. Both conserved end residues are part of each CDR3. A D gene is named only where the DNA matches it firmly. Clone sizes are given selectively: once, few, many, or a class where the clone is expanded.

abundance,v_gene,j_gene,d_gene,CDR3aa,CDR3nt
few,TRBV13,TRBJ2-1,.,CASSPPRGLNEQFF,TGTGCCAGCAGCCCCCCAAGGGGATTAAATGAGCAGTTCTTC
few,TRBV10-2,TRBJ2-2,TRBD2,CASSDAGTSGRAVGELFF,TGCGCCAGCAGTGATGCCGGGACTAGCGGGAGGGCCGTCGGGGAGCTGTTTTTT
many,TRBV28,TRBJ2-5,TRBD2,CASRSGRAHF,TGTGCCAGCAGAAGCGGGAGGGCCCACTTC
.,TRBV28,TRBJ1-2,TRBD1,CASKPGQAIAGYTF,TGTGCCAGCAAACCGGGACAGGCTATAGCGGGCTACACCTTC
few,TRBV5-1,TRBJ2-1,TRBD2,CASSLVAGLAGAHEQFF,TGCGCCAGCAGCTTGGTAGCGGGACTAGCGGGAGCCCATGAGCAGTTCTTC
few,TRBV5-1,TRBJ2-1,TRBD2,CASRFVSGGGNEQFF,TGCGCCAGCAGGTTCGTGAGCGGGGGGGGTAATGAGCAGTTCTTC
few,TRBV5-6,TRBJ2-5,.,CASSGTTGRGETQYF,TGTGCCAGCAGCGGCACGACAGGCCGTGGGGAGACCCAGTACTTC
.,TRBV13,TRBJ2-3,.,CASRTAADTQYF,TGTGCCAGCAGAACGGCGGCGGATACGCAGTATTTT
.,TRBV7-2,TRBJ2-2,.,CASSSMNTGELFF,TGTGCCAGCAGCTCCATGAACACCGGGGAGCTGTTTTTT
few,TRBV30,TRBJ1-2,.,CAFPGRTPNYGYTF,TGTGCCTTCCCAGGGAGGACCCCTAACTATGGCTACACCTTC
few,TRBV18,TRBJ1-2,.,CASSPLRETNYGYTF,TGTGCCAGCTCACCACTTCGGGAAACTAACTATGGCTACACCTTC
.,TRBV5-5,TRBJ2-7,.,CASSLGQGFEQYF,TGTGCCAGCAGCCTGGGACAAGGATTCGAGCAGTACTTC
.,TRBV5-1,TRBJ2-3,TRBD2,CASSPPIAGGSADTQYF,TGCGCCAGCAGCCCGCCGATAGCGGGAGGCAGCGCGGATACGCAGTATTTT
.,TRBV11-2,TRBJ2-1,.,CASSLRDLSSYNEQFF,TGTGCCAGCAGCTTGAGAGACTTGAGCTCCTACAATGAGCAGTTCTTC
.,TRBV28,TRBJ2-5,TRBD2,CASSLWASGKRETQYF,TGTGCCAGCAGTTTATGGGCTAGCGGGAAAAGAGAGACCCAGTACTTC
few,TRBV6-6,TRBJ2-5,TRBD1,CASSLKQGVETQYF,TGTGCCAGCAGTTTAAAACAGGGGGTCGAGACCCAGTACTTC
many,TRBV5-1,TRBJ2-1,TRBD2,CASSLVAGEYNEQFF,TGCGCCAGCAGCTTGGTCGCGGGAGAATACAATGAGCAGTTCTTC
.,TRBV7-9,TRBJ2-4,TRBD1,CASSPEWTGVVVRYF,TGTGCCAGCAGCCCCGAATGGACAGGGGTGGTCGTGCGGTACTTC
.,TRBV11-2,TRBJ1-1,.,CASSRRTADTEAFF,TGTGCCAGCAGCCGCCGGACAGCGGACACTGAAGCTTTCTTT
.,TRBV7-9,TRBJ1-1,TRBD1,CASSVQGVNTEAFF,TGTGCCAGCAGCGTTCAGGGGGTGAACACTGAAGCTTTCTTT
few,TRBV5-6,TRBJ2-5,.,CASSVDSRETQYF,TGTGCCAGCAGCGTGGACAGCAGGGAGACCCAGTACTTC